These 6 T cell receptor beta chains originate from one sample sequenced in a study of Ad26.COV2.S vaccination and SARS-CoV-2 variants. Treatment specified: approximately 18 received Ad26.COV2.S at low or high dose, single or two shots; several received placebo; per-sample allocation not given. Collection of samples fell on day 63 after the first vaccine or placebo injection. This table comes from immunoSEQ multiplex PCR, and its TCRdb copy is limited to in-frame clones, with some not included. This sample yields roughly 320,000 clones, of which just over 85% are seen a single time; approximately 2% belongs to the top ten. This specimen consisted of peripheral blood, obtained in a trial of Ad26.COV2.S vaccine versus placebo. These receptors were obtained from a person between 18 and 59 years old who received the Ad26.COV2.S COVID-19 vaccine or a placebo.

This chain uses TRBV5-1 with TRBJ1-2, with a possible D match to TRBD1 (5 bases). The V end was cut by 0 bases, the J end by 4 bases, with 13 bases between. The CDR3 consists of 15 residues. Per germline, CDR1 SGHRS and CDR2 YFSETQ. The CDR3 region is CASSLEGAVTYGYTF. The DNA of the CDR3 is TGCGCCAGCAGCTTGGAAGGGGCAGTGACCTATGGCTACACCTTC.

About this clone itself: Additional DNA sequences in this sample encode the identical CDR3. J is TRBJ1-5 and V is TRBV30; possibly TRBD1 for D (6 bases). The CDR3 length is 12 residues. V dropped 5 bases and J dropped 2 bases, with 7 bases sitting between them. CDR1 and CDR2 from the germline V gene are GTSNPN and SVGIG (reference sequence). Here the CDR3 reads CAWSGGNQPQHF. As DNA, the CDR3 is TGTGCCTGGTCAGGGGGCAATCAGCCCCAGCATTTT.

The CDR3 coding sequence is TGTGCCAGTTCGGACAGGCCCCTAACCTACGAGCAGTACTTC. Amino acids: CASSDRPLTYEQYF. This chain joins TRBV6-5 and TRBJ2-7; 7 positions match TRBD1. J lost 2 bases, V lost 9 bases, and 10 bases had no gene match. Germline-derived CDR1 and CDR2 are MNHEY and SVGAGI. The CDR3 has 14 residues.

The gene calls are TRBV30 and TRBJ2-1, with D maybe TRBD2 (6 bases). CDR3 length equals 11 residues. CDR1 GTSNPN and CDR2 SVGIG come from the germline V gene (reference sequence). V lost 4 bases and J 7 bases, leaving 8 bases between the germline ends. The chain's CDR3 is CAWTGVNEQFF. The CDR3 DNA follows: TGTGCCTGGACGGGGGTGAATGAGCAGTTCTTC.

This clone appeared a single time. The chain carries TRBV18 and TRBJ1-1; TRBD1 might be the D (5 bases). The CDR3 runs to 16 residues. CDR1 and CDR2 (germline): KGHSH, LQKENI. The V end was cut by 6 bases, the J end by 4 bases, with 21 bases between. The chain's CDR3 is CASSPTRALVPTEAFF. In DNA form, the CDR3 reads TGTGCCAGCTCTCCCACCAGGGCACTTGTCCCCACTGAAGCTTTCTTT.

The rearrangement joins TRBV27 to TRBJ1-6, with a weak D call TRBD1 (5 bases). Germline-derived CDR1 and CDR2 are MNHEY and SMNVEV (reference sequence). Trimming took off 7 bases at V and 9 bases at J, with 16 bases between the two ends. This CDR3 comprises 14 residues. CDR3 in amino acids: CASNDRGGSSPLHF. CDR3 sequence (DNA): TGTGCCAGCAATGACCGGGGGGGAAGTTCACCCCTCCACTTT.